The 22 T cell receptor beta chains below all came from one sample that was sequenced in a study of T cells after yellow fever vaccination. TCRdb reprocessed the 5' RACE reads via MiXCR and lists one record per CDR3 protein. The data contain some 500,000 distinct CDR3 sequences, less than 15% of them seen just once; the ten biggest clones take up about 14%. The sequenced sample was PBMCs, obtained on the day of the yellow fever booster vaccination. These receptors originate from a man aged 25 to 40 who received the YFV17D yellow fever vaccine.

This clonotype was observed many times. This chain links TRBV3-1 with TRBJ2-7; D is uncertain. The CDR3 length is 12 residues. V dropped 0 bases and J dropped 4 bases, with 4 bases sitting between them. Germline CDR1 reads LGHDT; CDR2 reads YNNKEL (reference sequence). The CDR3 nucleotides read TGTGCCAGCAGCCAAGAAGCTTACGAGCAGTACTTC. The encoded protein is CASSQEAYEQYF.

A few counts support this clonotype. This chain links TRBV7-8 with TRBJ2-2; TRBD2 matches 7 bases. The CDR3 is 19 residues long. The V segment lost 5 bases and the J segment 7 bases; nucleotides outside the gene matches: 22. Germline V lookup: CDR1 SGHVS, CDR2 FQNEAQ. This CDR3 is CASSPSSQFRDYNVGELFF. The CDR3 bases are TGTGCCAGCAGCCCCTCCTCACAGTTCCGGGACTATAATGTCGGGGAGCTGTTTTTT.

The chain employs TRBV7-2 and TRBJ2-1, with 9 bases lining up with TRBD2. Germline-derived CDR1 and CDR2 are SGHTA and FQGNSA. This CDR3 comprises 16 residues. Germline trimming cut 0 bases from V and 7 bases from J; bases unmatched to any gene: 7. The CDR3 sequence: CASSLACGRAWNEQFF. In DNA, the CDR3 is TGTGCCAGCAGCTTAGCATGCGGGAGGGCCTGGAATGAGCAGTTCTTC. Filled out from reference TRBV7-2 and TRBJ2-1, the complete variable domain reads GAGVSQSPSNKVTEKGKDVELRCDPISGHTALYWYRQSLGQGLEFLIYFQGNSAPDKSGLPSDRFSAERTGGSVSTLTIQRTQQEDSAVYLCASSLACGRAWNEQFFGPGTRLTVL.

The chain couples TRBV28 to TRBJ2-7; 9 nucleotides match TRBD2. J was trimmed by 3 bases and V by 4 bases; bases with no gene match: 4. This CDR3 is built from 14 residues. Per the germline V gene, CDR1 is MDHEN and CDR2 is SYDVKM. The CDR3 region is CASSSSGVVYEQYF. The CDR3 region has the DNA TGTGCCAGCAGTTCTAGCGGGGTAGTCTACGAGCAGTACTTC.

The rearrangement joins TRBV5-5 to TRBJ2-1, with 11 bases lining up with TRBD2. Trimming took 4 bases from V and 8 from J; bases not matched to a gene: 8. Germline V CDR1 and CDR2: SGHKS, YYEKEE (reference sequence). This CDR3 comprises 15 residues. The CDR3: CASSLMTSGIDEQFF. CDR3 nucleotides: TGTGCCAGCAGCCTGATGACTAGCGGGATCGATGAGCAGTTCTTC.

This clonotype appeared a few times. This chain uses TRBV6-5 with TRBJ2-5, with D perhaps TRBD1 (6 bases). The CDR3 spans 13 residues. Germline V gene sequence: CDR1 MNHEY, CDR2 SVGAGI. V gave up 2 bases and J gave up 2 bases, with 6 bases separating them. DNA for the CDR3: TGTGCCAGCAGTTACGGACAGCAAGAGACCCAGTACTTC. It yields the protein CASSYGQQETQYF.

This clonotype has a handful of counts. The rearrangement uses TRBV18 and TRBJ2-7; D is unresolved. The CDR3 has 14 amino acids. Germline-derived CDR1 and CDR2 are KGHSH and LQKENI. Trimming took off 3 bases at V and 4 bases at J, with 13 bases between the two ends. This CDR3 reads CASSPGGQLYEQYF. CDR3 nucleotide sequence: TGTGCCAGCTCACCTGGTGGGCAACTTTACGAGCAGTACTTC.

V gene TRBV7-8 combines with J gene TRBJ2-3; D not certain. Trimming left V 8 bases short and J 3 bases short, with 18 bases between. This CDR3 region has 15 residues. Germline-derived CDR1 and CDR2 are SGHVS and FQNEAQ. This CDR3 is CASPTVVRITDTQYF. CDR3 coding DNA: TGTGCCAGCCCCACAGTTGTGCGGATTACAGATACGCAGTATTTT.

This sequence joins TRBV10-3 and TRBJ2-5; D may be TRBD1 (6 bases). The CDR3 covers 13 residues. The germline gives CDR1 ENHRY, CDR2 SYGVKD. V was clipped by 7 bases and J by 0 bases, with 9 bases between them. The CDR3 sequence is CAINREYQETQYF. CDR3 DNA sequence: TGTGCCATCAACAGGGAGTACCAAGAGACCCAGTACTTC.

CDR3 nucleotides: TGTGCCAGCAGCTTGGCCGGAGGGAAGTTCGATACGCAGTATTTT. Residues: CASSLAGGKFDTQYF. This sequence joins TRBV5-5 and TRBJ2-3; maybe TRBD2 (6 bases). The CDR3 runs to 15 residues. The V and J ends lost 0 bases and 6 bases respectively, with 14 bases between them. Germline V CDR1 and CDR2: SGHKS, YYEKEE (reference sequence).

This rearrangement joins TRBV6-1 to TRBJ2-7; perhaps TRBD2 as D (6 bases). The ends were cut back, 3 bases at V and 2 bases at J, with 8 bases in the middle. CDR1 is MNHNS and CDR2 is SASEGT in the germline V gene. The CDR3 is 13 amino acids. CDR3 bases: TGTGCCAGCAGTGACTGGGGGGCCTACGAGCAGTACTTC. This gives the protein CASSDWGAYEQYF.

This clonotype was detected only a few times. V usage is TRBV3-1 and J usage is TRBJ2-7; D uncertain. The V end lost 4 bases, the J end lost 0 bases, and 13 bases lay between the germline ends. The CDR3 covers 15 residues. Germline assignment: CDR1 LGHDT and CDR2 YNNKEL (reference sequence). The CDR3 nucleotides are TGTGCCAGCAGCCCTTTCCGCGGTGGCTCCTACGAGCAGTACTTC. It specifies CASSPFRGGSYEQYF.

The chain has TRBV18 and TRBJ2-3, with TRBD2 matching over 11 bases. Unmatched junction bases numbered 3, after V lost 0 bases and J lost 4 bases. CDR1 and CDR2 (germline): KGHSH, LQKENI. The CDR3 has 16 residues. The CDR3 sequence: CASSPPASGRPDTQYF. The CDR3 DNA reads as TGTGCCAGCTCACCACCAGCTAGCGGGAGGCCAGATACGCAGTATTTT.

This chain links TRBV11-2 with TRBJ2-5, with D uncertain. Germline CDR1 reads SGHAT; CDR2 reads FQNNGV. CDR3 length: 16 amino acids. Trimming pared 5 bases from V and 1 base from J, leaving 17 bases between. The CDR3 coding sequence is TGTGCCAGCAGCGCTCTGGGATGGCCAAGCCAAGAGACCCAGTACTTC. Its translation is CASSALGWPSQETQYF.

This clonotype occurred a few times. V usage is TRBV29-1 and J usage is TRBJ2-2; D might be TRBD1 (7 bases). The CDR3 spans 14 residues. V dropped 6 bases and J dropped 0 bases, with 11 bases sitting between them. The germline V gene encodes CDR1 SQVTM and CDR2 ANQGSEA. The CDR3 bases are TGCAGCGTCGGGGGACAGCCGAACACCGGGGAGCTGTTTTTT. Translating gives CSVGGQPNTGELFF.

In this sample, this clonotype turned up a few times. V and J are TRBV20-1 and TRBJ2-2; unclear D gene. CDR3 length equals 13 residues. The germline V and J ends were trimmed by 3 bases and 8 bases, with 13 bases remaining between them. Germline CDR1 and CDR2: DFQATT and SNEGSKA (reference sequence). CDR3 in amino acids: CSARASVSGELFF. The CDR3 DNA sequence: TGCAGTGCTAGGGCTAGTGTATCTGGGGAGCTGTTTTTT.

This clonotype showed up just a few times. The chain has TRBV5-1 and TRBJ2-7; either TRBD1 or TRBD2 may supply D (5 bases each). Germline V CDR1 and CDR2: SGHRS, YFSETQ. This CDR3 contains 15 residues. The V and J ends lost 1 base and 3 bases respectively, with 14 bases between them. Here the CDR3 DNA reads TGCGCCAGCAGCTTGAGTGCCGGGACCAGCTACGAGCAGTACTTC. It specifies CASSLSAGTSYEQYF.

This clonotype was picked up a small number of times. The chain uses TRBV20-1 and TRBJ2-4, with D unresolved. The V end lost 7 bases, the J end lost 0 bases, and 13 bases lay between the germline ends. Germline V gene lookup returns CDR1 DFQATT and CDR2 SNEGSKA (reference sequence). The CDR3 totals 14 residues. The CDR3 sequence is CSVGDGQAKNIQYF. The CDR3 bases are TGCAGTGTCGGAGACGGTCAAGCCAAAAACATTCAGTACTTC.

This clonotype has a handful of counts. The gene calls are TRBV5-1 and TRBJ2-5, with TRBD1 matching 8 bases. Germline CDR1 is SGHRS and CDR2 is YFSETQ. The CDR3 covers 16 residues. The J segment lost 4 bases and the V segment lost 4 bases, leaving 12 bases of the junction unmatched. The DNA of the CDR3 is TGCGCCAGCAGCCAACCGGGACAGGTGGTGGGAGAGACCCAGTACTTC. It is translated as CASSQPGQVVGETQYF.

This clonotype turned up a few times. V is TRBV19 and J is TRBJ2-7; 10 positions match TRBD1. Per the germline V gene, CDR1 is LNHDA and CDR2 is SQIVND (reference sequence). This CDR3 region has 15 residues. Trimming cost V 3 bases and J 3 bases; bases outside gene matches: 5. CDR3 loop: CASSILGQGDYEQYF. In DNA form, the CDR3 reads TGTGCCAGTAGTATCCTCGGACAGGGGGACTACGAGCAGTACTTC.

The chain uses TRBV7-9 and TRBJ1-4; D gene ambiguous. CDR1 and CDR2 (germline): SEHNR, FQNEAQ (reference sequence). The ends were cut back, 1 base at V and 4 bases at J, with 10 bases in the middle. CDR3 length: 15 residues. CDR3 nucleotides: TGTGCCAGCAGCTTAGGCGGCAGTTTTAATGAAAAACTGTTTTTT. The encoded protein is CASSLGGSFNEKLFF.

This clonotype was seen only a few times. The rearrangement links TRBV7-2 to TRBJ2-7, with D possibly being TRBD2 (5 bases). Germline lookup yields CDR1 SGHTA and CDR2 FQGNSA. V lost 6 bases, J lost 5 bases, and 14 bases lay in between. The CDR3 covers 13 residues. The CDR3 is CASSQLRGNEQYF. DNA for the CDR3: TGTGCCAGCAGTCAGCTCCGAGGGAACGAGCAGTACTTC.